One and the same sample provided the 14 T cell receptor beta chains below, sequenced in a study of T cells in women clearing cervical HPV infection. Assay: immunoSEQ multiplex PCR; the TCRdb copy retains only in-frame clones and omits some. This repertoire includes around 35,000 clones. Sequences were obtained from blood buffy coat. The source of these receptors is a woman aged 18-69 years with a cervical HPV16 infection that either progressed to CIN3+ or cleared (not recorded which).

The sequenced CDR3 bases are TGCAGTGCTAGGGGGCTAGGGTACACTGAA. Protein product: CSARGLGYTE. The entire CDR3 reads CSARGLGYTEAFF. This chain joins TRBV20-1 and TRBJ1-1, with D perhaps matching TRBD1 (5 bases). The read terminates 3 residues ahead of where the CDR3 ends, so the germline J gene completes it. The CDR3 extends over 13 amino acids. Per germline, CDR1 DFQATT and CDR2 SNEGSKA (reference sequence). With 3 bases removed from V and 3 bases from J, the gap between germline ends came to 11 bases.

Details on this clone: The read terminates 3 residues ahead of where the CDR3 ends, so the germline J gene completes it. The chain has TRBV7-2 and TRBJ2-7, with TRBD2 as a possible D gene (6 bases). V was clipped by 5 bases and J by 0 bases, with 11 bases between them. From germline, CDR1 is SGHTA and CDR2 FQGNSA. This CDR3 is built from 14 residues. CDR3 DNA (partial): TGTGCCAGCAGCCCCGCTAGCGTCTCCTACGAG. It translates to CASSPASVSYE. The entire CDR3 protein is CASSPASVSYEQYF.

Points on this clone: The missing CDR3 end, 3 residues past where the read stops, is filled in from the germline J gene. This chain connects TRBV7-2 to TRBJ1-2, with D possibly being TRBD1 (5 bases). Germline V gene sequence: CDR1 SGHTA, CDR2 FQGNSA. The CDR3 loop spans 15 amino acids. The DNA read from the CDR3 is TGTGCCAGCAGCACGAGCGGGACTAGCACAGATACC. This codes for CASSTSGTSTDT. The full CDR3 protein reads CASSTSGTSTDTYTF.

About this clone: The CDR3 is cut off 3 residues early in the read; its end comes from the germline J gene. The genes are TRBV20-1 and TRBJ2-7, with TRBD2 as a possible D gene (7 bases). This CDR3 spans 13 amino acids. Germline-derived CDR1 and CDR2 are DFQATT and SNEGSKA (reference sequence). The germline V and J ends were trimmed by 3 bases and 4 bases, with 13 bases remaining between them. The CDR3 DNA, read in part, is TGCAGTGCTAGTTCGGGGGGCTGGTACGAG. This sequence encodes CSASSGGWYE. The complete CDR3 reads CSASSGGWYEQYF.

On this clone itself: The CDR3 goes on 3 residues after the read ends, and that part is filled in from the germline J gene. The chain is built from TRBV29-1 and TRBJ2-5; TRBD1 matches at 8 bases. CDR3 size: 12 residues. Trimming took 7 bases from V and 5 from J; bases not matched to a gene: 6. Germline-derived CDR1 and CDR2 are SQVTM and ANQGSEA. CDR3 bases read: TGCAGCGGGGCAGGGGGCTTGGAGACC. Translated: CSGAGGLET. The entire CDR3 sequence reads CSGAGGLETQYF. Full variable domain (outside the CDR3, taken from reference TRBV29-1 and TRBJ2-5): SAVISQKPSRDICQRGTSLTIQCQVDSQVTMMFWYRQQPGQSLTLIATANQGSEATYESGFVIDKFPISRPNLTFSTLTVSNMSPEDSSIYLCSGAGGLETQYFGPGTRLLVL.

The sequenced part of the CDR3 DNA is TGTGCCTGGAGTTATACCGAGGGAGACCTTGAAACAGGGAGGGGTGGC. This sequence encodes CAWSYTEGDLETGRGG. The whole CDR3 protein reads CAWSYTEGDLETGRGGYTF. This chain links TRBV30 with TRBJ1-2, with D perhaps TRBD1 (6 bases). The missing CDR3 end, 3 residues past where the read stops, is filled in from the germline J gene. The CDR3 length is 19 residues. Germline CDR1 GTSNPN, CDR2 SVGIG (reference sequence). V shed 2 bases and J shed 7 bases, with 32 bases lying between them.

Remarks on this clone: The sequenced fragment ends 3 residues before the CDR3 boundary, so the rest is inferred from the germline J gene. The V and J genes are TRBV7-9 and TRBJ1-6; D possibly corresponds to TRBD1 (5 bases). This CDR3 comprises 14 residues. CDR1 SEHNR and CDR2 FQNEAQ come from the germline V gene (reference sequence). Trimming stripped 3 bases from V and 9 bases from J, with 12 bases between. The sequenced part of the CDR3 DNA is TGTGCCAGCAGCTTGGTTGGGGACTCTTCACCC. This encodes CASSLVGDSSP. The full CDR3 reads CASSLVGDSSPLHF. Filled out from reference TRBV7-9 and TRBJ1-6, the complete variable domain reads DTGVSQNPRHKITKRGQNVTFRCDPISEHNRLYWYRQTLGQGPEFLTYFQNEAQLEKSRLLSDRFSAERPKGSFSTLEIQRTEQGDSAMYLCASSLVGDSSPLHFGNGTRLTVT.

To note about this clone: The CDR3 extends 3 residues past the end of the read, so its final part is completed from the germline J gene. The chain couples TRBV11-3 to TRBJ2-3; tentatively, D is TRBD2 (5 bases). Per the germline V gene, CDR1 is SGHNT and CDR2 is YENEEA. Trimming removed 5 bases at V and 5 bases at J, with 11 bases between. The CDR3 has 13 amino acids. CDR3 bases read: TGTGCCAGCAGCCGGGGAAGCGTAGATACG. Translated: CASSRGSVDT. The CDR3 reads in full as CASSRGSVDTQYF.

Concerning this clone itself: The read finishes 3 residues shy of the CDR3 end, and the germline J gene is used to complete it. This rearrangement joins TRBV2 to TRBJ2-2; TRBD1 agrees at 7 bases. Per the germline V gene, CDR1 is SNHLY and CDR2 is FYNNEI. The CDR3 has 15 amino acids. The ends lost 3 bases at V and 1 base at J; junction bases unmatched: 2. The CDR3 sequence: CASSETGQNTGELFF. The covered CDR3 bases are TGTGCCAGCAGTGAGACAGGGCAGAACACCGGGGAG.

Worth noting for this clone: The sequence runs out 3 residues before the end of the CDR3; the remainder is reconstructed from the germline J gene. This chain joins TRBV5-6 and TRBJ2-5, with 7 bases fitting TRBD1. The V gene's germline CDR1 is SGHDT and CDR2 YYEEEE. The CDR3 has 15 residues. V dropped 3 bases and J dropped 5; count of bases not matched to a gene: 10. The sequenced part of the CDR3 DNA is TGTGCCAGCAGCTCCTACAGGGGCAAGAGGGAGACC. Amino acid sequence: CASSSYRGKRET. In full, the CDR3 is CASSSYRGKRETQYF.

As concerns this clone: The CDR3 end lies 3 residues beyond the end of the read and is filled in from the germline J gene. The chain links TRBV20-1 to TRBJ2-5; TRBD2 matches at 12 bases. The CDR3 loop spans 18 amino acids. V shed 0 bases, J shed 5 bases, and the junction held 13 bases outside the gene matches. Germline assignment: CDR1 DFQATT and CDR2 SNEGSKA (reference sequence). The chain's CDR3 is CSARDGLAGGPDGETQYF. The part of the CDR3 DNA that was read is TGCAGTGCTAGAGATGGCCTAGCGGGGGGGCCGGATGGCGAGACC.

In the case of this clone: The read gets to within 3 residues of the CDR3 end, and the germline J gene fills in the rest. The gene calls are TRBV2 and TRBJ2-1; 7 bases are shared with TRBD2. Germline V gene lookup returns CDR1 SNHLY and CDR2 FYNNEI. This CDR3 spans 16 amino acids. V was pared by 6 bases and J by 3 bases, with 11 bases of the junction left unmatched. The chain's CDR3 is CASRPRLRGNYNEQFF. The CDR3 DNA, read in part, is TGTGCCAGCAGACCAAGGCTGCGGGGGAACTACAATGAG.

Points on this clone: Sequencing ends 3 residues short of the CDR3 end; the germline J gene provides the rest. The rearrangement uses TRBV19 and TRBJ2-7; 9 nucleotides line up with TRBD1. Losses at the gene ends were 7 bases for V and 5 bases for J; bases not matched to a gene: 9. Germline lookup yields CDR1 LNHDA and CDR2 SQIVND (reference sequence). CDR3 size: 14 residues. The CDR3 spells CASNIGQGTHEQYF. The CDR3 DNA, read in part, is TGTGCCAGTAACATCGGACAGGGGACCCACGAG.

Concerning this clone: The read terminates 3 residues before the CDR3 end, so the remaining end is supplied by the germline J gene. The chain combines TRBV5-1 with TRBJ2-3, with D perhaps matching TRBD1 (6 bases). The CDR3 has 14 residues. V gave up 2 bases and J gave up 0 bases, with 7 bases separating them. Looked up from germline, CDR1 is SGHRS and CDR2 is YFSETQ. The part of the CDR3 DNA that was read is TGCGCCAGCAGCTTACAGGGTAGCACAGATACG. It encodes CASSLQGSTDT. The entire CDR3 protein is CASSLQGSTDTQYF.